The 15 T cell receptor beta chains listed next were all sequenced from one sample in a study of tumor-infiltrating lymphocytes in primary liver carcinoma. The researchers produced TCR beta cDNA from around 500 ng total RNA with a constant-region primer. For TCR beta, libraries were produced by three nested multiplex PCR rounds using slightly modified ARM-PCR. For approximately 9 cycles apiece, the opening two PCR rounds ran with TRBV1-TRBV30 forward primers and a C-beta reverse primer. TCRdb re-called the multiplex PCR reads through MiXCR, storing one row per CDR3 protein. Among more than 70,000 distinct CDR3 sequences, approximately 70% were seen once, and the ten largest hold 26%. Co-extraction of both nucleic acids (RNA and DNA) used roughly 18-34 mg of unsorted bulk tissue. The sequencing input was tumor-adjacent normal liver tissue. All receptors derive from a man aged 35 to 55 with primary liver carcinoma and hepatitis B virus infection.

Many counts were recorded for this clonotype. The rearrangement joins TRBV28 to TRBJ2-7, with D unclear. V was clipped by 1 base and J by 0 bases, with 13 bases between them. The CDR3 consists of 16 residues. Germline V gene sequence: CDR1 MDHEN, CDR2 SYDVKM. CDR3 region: CASSLFFAESSYEQYF. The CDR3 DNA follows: TGTGCCAGCAGTTTATTTTTTGCGGAGAGCTCCTACGAGCAGTACTTC.

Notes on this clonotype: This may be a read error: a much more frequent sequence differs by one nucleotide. The CDR3 sequence: CASSLGDHSYEQHF. CDR3 coding DNA: TGCGCCAGCAGCTTGGGGGACCACTCCTACGAGCAGCACTTC. The V call is TRBV5-1, the J call TRBJ2-7; possibly TRBD1 or TRBD2 for D (5 bases each). This CDR3 comprises 14 residues. The germline gives CDR1 SGHRS, CDR2 YFSETQ.

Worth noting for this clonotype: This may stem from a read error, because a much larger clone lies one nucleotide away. For the CDR3, the DNA is TGTGCCAGCAGCTTACAAGCCTACGTGCAGTACTTC. This codes for CASSLQAYVQYF. The chain is built from TRBV7-9 and TRBJ2-7, with D uncertain. The CDR3 is 12 residues long. Germline CDR1 SEHNR, CDR2 FQNEAQ (reference sequence).

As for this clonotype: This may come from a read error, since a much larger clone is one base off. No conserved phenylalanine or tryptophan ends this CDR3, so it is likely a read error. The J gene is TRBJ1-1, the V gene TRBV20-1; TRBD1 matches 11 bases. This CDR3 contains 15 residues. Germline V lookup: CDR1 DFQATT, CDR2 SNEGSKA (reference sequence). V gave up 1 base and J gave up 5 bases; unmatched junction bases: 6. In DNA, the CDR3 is TGCAGTGCTAGAGGGGGACAGGGGGATACAACTGAAGCTTTCATT. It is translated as CSARGGQGDTTEAFI.

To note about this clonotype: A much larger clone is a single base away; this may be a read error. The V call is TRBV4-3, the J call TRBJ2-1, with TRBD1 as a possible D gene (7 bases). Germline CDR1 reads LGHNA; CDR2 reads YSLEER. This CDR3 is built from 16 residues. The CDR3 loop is CASSQETRGRYNDQFF. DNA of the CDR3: TGCGCCAGCAGCCAAGAAACCAGGGGGAGGTACAATGATCAGTTCTTC.

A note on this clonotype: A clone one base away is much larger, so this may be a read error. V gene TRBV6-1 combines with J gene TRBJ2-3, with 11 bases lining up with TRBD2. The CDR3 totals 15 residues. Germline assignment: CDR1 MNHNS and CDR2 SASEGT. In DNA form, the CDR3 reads TGTGCCAGCAGTGGCCTAGCGGGAGGTCCAGATAAGCAGTATTTT. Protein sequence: CASSGLAGGPDKQYF.

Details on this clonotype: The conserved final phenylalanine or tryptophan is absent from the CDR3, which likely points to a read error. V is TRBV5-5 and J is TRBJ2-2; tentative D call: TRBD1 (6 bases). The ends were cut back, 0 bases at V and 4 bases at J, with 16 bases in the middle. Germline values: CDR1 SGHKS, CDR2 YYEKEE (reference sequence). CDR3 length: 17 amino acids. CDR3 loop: CASSLVPQGVVTGELFS. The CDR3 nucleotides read TGTGCCAGCAGCTTGGTACCACAGGGAGTCGTCACCGGGGAGCTGTTTTCT.

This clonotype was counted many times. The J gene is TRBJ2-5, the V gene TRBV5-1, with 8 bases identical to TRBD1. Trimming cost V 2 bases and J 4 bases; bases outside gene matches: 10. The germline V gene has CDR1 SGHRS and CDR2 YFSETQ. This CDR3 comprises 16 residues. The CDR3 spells CASSFGGQEGRETQYF. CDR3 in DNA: TGCGCCAGCAGCTTCGGGGGACAGGAGGGTAGAGAGACCCAGTACTTC.

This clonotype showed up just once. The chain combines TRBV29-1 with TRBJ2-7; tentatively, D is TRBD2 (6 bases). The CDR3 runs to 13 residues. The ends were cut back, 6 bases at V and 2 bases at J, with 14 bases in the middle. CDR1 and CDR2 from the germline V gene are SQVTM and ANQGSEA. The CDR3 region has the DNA TGCAGCGTAGAAAGCGGGCATACCTACGAGCAGTACTTC. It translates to CSVESGHTYEQYF.

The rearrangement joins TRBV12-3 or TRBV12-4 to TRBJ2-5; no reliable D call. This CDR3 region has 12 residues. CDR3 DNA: TGTACCTGCAGTTTAGGGTTCGAGACCCAGTACTTC. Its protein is CTCSLGFETQYF.

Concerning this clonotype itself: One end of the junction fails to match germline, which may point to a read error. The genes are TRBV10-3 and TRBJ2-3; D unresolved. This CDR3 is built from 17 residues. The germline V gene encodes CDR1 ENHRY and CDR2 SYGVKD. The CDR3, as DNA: TGTGCCACCAGTGAGTCCAAGAGTAACCCTCTGATAGATACCCAGTACTTT. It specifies CATSESKSNPLIDTQYF.

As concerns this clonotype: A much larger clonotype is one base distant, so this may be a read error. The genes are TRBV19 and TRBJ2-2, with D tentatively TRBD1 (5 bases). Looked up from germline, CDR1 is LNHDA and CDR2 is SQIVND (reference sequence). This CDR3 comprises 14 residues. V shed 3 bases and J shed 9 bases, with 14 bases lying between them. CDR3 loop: CASSISPGSWELFF. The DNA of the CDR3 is TGTGCCAGTAGTATTTCTCCAGGGTCCTGGGAGCTGTTTTTT.

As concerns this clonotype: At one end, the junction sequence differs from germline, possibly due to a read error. As DNA, the CDR3 is TGTGTCAGTAGAAGCACCGGGACAGAAGCTTTCTTT. It yields the protein CVSRSTGTEAFF. The V call is TRBV19, the J call TRBJ1-1; a possible D gene is TRBD1 (6 bases). Per germline, CDR1 LNHDA and CDR2 SQIVND (reference sequence). The length of the CDR3 is 12 residues.

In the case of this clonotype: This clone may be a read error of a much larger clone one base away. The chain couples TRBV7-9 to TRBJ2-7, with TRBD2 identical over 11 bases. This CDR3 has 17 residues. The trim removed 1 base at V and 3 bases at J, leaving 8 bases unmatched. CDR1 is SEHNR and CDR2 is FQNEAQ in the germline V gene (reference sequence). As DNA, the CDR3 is TGTGCCAGCAGCTTAGGGTCCGGGACTAGCGGAGGCTACGAGCAGTACGTC. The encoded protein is CASSLGSGTSGGYEQYV.

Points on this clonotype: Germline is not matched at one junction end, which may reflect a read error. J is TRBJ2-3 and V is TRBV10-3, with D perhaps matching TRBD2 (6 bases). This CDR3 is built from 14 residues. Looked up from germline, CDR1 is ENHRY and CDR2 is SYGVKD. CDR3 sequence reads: CAIRSGLSTDTHYF. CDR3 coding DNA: TGTGCCATCAGGAGCGGGCTCAGTACAGATACGCACTATTTT.